This TCR beta chain was captured by sequencing in a study of T cells in Graves' hyperthyroidism and ophthalmopathy. Reasons for excluding patients were uncontrolled infection, other autoimmune disease, pregnancy or lactation. Losses at the gene ends were 5 bases for V and 6 bases for J; bases not matched to a gene: 3. The CDR3 is 12 amino acids. Germline assignment: CDR1 LNHDA and CDR2 SQIVND (reference sequence). TCR beta CDR3 sequences were amplified from RNA transcripts. In the first-round RT-PCR of the TCR CDR3, the HTBI primer set was used. TCRdb ran MiXCR on the multiplex PCR reads and lists one entry per CDR3 protein. The sample holds approximately 590,000 distinct CDR3 sequences, 46% seen once.

The material sequenced was peripheral blood or thyroid tissue (not recorded which). The receptor's source is a woman between 18 and 30 years old with Graves' hyperthyroidism. The chain links TRBV19 to TRBJ1-1; 7 nucleotides align to TRBD1. CDR3 coding DNA: TGTGCCAGTAGTCCTGGACAGGCTGAAGCTTTCTTT. Protein sequence: CASSPGQAEAFF.